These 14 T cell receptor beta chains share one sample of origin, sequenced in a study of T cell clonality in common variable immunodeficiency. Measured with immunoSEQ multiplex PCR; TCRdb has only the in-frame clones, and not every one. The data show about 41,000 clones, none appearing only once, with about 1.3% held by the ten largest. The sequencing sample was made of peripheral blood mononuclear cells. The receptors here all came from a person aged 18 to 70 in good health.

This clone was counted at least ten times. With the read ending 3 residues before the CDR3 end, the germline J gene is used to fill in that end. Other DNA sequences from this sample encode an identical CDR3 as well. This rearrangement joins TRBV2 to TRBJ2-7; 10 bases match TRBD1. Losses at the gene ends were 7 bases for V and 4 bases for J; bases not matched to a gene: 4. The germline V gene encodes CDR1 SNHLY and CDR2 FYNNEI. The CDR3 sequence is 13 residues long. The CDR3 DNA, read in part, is TGTGCCAGCACGGGACAGGGGCGTTACGAG. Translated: CASTGQGRYE. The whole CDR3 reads CASTGQGRYEQYF.

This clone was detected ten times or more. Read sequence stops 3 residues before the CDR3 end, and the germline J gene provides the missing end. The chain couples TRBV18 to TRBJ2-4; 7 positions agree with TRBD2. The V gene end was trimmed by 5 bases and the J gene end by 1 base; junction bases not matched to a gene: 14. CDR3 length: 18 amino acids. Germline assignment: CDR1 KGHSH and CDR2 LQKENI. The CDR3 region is CASSAGSGAALAKNIQYF. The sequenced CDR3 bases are TGTGCCAGCTCAGCTGGGAGCGGGGCAGCGTTGGCCAAAAACATT.

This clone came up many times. The sequenced CDR3 bases are TGCAGCGTGACCCCCCCACTAGCGGGACTTAGCACAGATACG. Amino acids: CSVTPPLAGLSTDT. The whole CDR3 reads CSVTPPLAGLSTDTQYF. The chain employs TRBV29-1 and TRBJ2-3; 10 bases match TRBD2. The read halts 3 residues ahead of the CDR3 end, with the missing end drawn from the germline J gene. V trimming: 6 bases; J trimming: 0 bases; junction bases outside the gene matches: 12. The germline V gene encodes CDR1 SQVTM and CDR2 ANQGSEA. The CDR3 runs to 17 residues.

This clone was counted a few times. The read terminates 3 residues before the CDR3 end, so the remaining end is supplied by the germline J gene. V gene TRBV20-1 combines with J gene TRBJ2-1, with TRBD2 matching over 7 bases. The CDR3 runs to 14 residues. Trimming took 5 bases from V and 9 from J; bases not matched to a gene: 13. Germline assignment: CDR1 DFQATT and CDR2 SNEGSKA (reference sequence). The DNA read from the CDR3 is TGCAGTGCTCGCTCCGGACTAGTTCGTGGTGAG. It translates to CSARSGLVRGE. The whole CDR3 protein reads CSARSGLVRGEQFF.

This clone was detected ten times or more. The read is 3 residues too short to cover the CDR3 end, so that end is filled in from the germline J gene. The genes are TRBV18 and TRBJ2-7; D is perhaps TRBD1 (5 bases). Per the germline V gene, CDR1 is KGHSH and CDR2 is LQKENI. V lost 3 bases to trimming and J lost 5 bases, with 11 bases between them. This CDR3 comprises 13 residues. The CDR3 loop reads CASSPGAVNEQYF. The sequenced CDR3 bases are TGTGCCAGCTCACCTGGGGCAGTTAACGAG.

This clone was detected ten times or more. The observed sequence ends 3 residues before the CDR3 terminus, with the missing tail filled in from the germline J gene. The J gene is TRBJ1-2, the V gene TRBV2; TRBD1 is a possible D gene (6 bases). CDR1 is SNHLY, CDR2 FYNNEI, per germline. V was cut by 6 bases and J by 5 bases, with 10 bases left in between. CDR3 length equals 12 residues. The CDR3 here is CASSPQGYGYTF. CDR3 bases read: TGTGCCAGCAGCCCCCAGGGGTATGGC.

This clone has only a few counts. The CDR3 DNA, read in part, is TGTGCCAGCTCAGCGGTTGACACC. Protein product: CASSAVDT. From start to end, the CDR3 is CASSAVDTIYF. This chain connects TRBV18 to TRBJ1-3; no firm D call. The read terminates 3 residues before the CDR3 end, so the remaining end is supplied by the germline J gene. This CDR3 spans 11 amino acids. Germline V gives CDR1 KGHSH, CDR2 LQKENI. The germline V and J ends were trimmed by 5 bases and 8 bases, with 7 bases remaining between them. Full variable domain (outside the CDR3, taken from reference TRBV18 and TRBJ1-3): NAGVMQNPRHLVRRRGQEARLRCSPMKGHSHVYWYRQLPEEGLKFMVYLQKENIIDESGMPKERFSAEFPKEGPSILRIQQVVRGDSAAYFCASSAVDTIYFGEGSWLTVV.

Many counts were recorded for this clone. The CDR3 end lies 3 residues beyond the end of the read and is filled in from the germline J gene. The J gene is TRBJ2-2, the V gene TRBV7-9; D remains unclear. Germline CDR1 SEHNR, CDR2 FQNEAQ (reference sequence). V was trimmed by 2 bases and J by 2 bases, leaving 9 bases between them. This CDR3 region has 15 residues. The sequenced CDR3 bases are TGTGCCAGCAGCTTATTGAGGCTCAACACCGGGGAG. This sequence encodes CASSLLRLNTGE. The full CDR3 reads CASSLLRLNTGELFF.

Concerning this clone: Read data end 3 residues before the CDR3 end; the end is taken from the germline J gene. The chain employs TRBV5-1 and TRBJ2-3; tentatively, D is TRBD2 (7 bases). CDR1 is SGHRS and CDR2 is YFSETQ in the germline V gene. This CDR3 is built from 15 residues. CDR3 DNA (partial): TGCGCCAGCAGCTGGGGGGGGGCCGTACAAGAGACG. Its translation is CASSWGGAVQET. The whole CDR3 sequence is CASSWGGAVQETQYF.

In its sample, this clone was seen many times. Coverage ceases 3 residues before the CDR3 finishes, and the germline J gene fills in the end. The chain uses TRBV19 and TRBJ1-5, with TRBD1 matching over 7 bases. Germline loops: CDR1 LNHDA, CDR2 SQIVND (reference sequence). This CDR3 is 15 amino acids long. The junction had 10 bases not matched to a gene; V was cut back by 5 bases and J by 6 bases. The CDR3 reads CASSPQTGFVQPQHF. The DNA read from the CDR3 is TGTGCCAGTAGTCCGCAGACAGGGTTCGTTCAGCCC. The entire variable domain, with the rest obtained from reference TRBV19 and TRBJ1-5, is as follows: DGGITQSPKYLFRKEGQNVTLSCEQNLNHDAMYWYRQDPGQGLRLIYYSQIVNDFQKGDIAEGYSVSREKKESFPLTVTSAQKNPTAFYLCASSPQTGFVQPQHFGDGTRLSIL.

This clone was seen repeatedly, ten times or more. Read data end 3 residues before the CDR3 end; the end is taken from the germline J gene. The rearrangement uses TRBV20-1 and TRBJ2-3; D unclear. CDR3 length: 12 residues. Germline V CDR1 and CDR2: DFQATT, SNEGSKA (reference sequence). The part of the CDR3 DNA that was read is TGCAGTGCTAGTTCCGACTCACACCCG. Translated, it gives CSASSDSHP. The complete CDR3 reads CSASSDSHPQYF.

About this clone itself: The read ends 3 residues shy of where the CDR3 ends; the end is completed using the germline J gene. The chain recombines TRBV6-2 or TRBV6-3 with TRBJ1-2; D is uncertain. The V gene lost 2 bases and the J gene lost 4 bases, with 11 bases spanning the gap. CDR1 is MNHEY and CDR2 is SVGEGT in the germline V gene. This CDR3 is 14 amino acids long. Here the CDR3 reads CASSYEGQVYGYTF. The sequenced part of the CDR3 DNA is TGTGCCAGCAGTTACGAGGGCCAGGTCTATGGC.

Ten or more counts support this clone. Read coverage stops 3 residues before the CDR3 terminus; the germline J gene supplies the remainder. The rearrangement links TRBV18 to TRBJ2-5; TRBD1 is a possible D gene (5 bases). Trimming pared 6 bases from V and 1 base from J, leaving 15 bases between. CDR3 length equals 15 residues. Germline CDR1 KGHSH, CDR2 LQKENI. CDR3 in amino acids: CASSPNGRGQETQYF. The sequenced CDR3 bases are TGTGCCAGCTCTCCTAATGGAAGGGGCCAAGAGACC.

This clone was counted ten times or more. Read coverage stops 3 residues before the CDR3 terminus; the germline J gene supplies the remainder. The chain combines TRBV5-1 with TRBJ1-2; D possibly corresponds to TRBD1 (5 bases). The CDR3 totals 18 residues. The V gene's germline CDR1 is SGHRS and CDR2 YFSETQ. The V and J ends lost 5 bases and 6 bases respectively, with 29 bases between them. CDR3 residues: CASSQTPGPGSAGHGYTF. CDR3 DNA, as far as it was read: TGCGCCAGCAGTCAGACCCCCGGTCCCGGGTCCGCAGGGCATGGC. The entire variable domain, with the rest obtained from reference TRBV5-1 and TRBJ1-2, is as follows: KAGVTQTPRYLIKTRGQQVTLSCSPISGHRSVSWYQQTPGQGLQFLFEYFSETQRNKGNFPGRFSGRQFSNSRSEMNVSTLELGDSALYLCASSQTPGPGSAGHGYTFGSGTRLTVV.